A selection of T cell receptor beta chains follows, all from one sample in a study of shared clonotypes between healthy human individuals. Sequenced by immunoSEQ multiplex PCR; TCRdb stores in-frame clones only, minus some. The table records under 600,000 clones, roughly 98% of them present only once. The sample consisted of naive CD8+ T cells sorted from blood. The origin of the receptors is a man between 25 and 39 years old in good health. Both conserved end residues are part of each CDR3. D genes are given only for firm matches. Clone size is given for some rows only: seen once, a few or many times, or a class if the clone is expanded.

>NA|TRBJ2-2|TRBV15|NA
TGTGCCACCAGCAGAATAGCGGCAAACTCCGACTACCCGAACACCGGGGAGCTGTTTTTT
CATSRIAANSDYPNTGELFF
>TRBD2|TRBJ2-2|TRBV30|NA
TGTGCCTGGAGGGTTCGGCTAGCGGGAACTCTGAACACCGGGGAGCTGTTTTTT
CAWRVRLAGTLNTGELFF
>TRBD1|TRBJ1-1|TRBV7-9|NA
TGTGCCAGCAGCCCAGACCCTACAGGGGATAGACGTGAAGCTTTCTTT
CASSPDPTGDRREAFF
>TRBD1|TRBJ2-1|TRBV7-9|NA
TGTGCCAGCAGCTTAATAGGGACAGGTCTCTACAATGAGCAGTTCTTC
CASSLIGTGLYNEQFF
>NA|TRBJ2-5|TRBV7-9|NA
TGTGCCAGCAGCTTCACAGGCGGGTGGACTCAAGAGACCCAGTACTTC
CASSFTGGWTQETQYF
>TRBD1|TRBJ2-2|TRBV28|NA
TGTGCCAGCAGTTTGACAGGGGGGTTGACCGGGGAGCTGTTTTTT
CASSLTGGLTGELFF
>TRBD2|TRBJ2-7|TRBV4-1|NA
TGCGCCAGCAGCCAAGTCGCTGCTAGCGGGATCGACGAGCAGTACTTC
CASSQVAASGIDEQYF
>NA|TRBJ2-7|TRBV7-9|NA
TGTGCCAGCAGCTTGGGAGAGGGAGCCTACGAGCAGTACTTC
CASSLGEGAYEQYF
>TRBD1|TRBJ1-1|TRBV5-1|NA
TGCGCCAGCAGCTTGAAGGTTGGACAGGCCGACACTGAAGCTTTCTTT
CASSLKVGQADTEAFF
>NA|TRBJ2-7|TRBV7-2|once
TGTGCCAGCAGCTTAGGGTCAGGAAAGAGCTACGAGCAGTACTTC
CASSLGSGKSYEQYF
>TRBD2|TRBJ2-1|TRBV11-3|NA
TGTGCCAGCAGCTTGGGCAAGCGGGGGACCTACAATGAGCAGTTCTTC
CASSLGKRGTYNEQFF
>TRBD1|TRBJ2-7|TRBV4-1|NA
TGCGCCAGCAGCCAGATCGGGACAGCTTACGAGCAGTACTTC
CASSQIGTAYEQYF
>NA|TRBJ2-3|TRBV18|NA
TGTGCCAGCTCACCAGGTCGGTCGGATACGCAGTATTTT
CASSPGRSDTQYF
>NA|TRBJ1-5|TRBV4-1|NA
TGCGCCAGCAGCCTAGTCCTACATCAGCCCCAGCATTTT
CASSLVLHQPQHF
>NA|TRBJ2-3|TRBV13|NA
TGTGCCAGCAGCCCCGTAGGGGGAACAGATACGCAGTATTTT
CASSPVGGTDTQYF
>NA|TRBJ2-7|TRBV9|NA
TGTGCCAGCAGCGTAGGAGACAGTCCCTACGAGCAGTACTTC
CASSVGDSPYEQYF
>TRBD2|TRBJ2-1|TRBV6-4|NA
TGTGCCAGCAGTCGGGAGGCCTACTACAATGAGCAGTTCTTC
CASSREAYYNEQFF
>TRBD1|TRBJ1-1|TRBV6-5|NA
TGTGCCAGCACCCGACTCACAGGGGCGAACACTGAAGCTTTCTTT
CASTRLTGANTEAFF
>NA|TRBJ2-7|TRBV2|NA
TGTGCCAGCGGCCCACCCGGGACCTACGAGCAGTACTTC
CASGPPGTYEQYF
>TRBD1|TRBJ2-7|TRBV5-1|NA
TGCGCCAGCAGCCTGGGACAGGGCCCCGAGCAGTACTTC
CASSLGQGPEQYF
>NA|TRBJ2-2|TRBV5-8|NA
TGTGCCAGCAGCCTCCGGGCCGGGGCCGGGGAGCTGTTTTTT
CASSLRAGAGELFF
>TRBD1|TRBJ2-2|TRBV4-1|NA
TGCGCCAGCAGAGACAGGGCTTCGACCGGGGAGCTGTTTTTT
CASRDRASTGELFF
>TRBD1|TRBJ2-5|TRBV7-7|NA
TGTGCCAGCAGCTTGAGCACGACAGGGGTGGCCCAGTACTTC
CASSLSTTGVAQYF
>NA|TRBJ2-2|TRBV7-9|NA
TGTGCCAGCAGCGCTTCGACAGGTTCGGTCACCGGGGAGCTGTTTTTT
CASSASTGSVTGELFF
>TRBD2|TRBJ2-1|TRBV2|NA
TGTGCCAGCAGCGAAAGCGGGACCTACAATGAGCAGTTCTTC
CASSESGTYNEQFF
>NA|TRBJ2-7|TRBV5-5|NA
TGTGCCAGCCAAGGGGGGACGGACTACGAGCAGTACTTC
CASQGGTDYEQYF
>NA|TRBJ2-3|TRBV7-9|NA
TGTGCCAACTGGAGAGAGGACTCCGATACGCAGTATTTT
CANWREDSDTQYF
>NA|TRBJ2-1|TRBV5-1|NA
TGCGCCAGCAGCTTGCTGGACAACTCCTACAATGAGCAGTTCTTC
CASSLLDNSYNEQFF
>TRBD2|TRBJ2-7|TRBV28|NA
TGTGCCAGCAGACCACCATCTAGCGGATCCTACGAGCAGTACTTC
CASRPPSSGSYEQYF
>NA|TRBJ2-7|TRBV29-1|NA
TGCAGCGTTGAGGGCCTGGGAGAGCAGTACTTC
CSVEGLGEQYF
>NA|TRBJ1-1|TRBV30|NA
TGTGCCTGGAGTGTAGGGACGGGCTATGAAGCTTTCTTT
CAWSVGTGYEAFF
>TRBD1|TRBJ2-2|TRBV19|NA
TGTGCCAGTAGTACAAACAGGGGTTGGGGCGGGGAGCTGTTTTTT
CASSTNRGWGGELFF
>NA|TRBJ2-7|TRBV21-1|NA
TGTGCCAGCAGCCTAGAAAGGGACAGGGGGCTCTACGAGCAGTACTTC
CASSLERDRGLYEQYF
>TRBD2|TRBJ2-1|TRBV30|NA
TGTGCCTGGAGTGCACTAGCGGACAACTCCTACAATGAGCAGTTCTTC
CAWSALADNSYNEQFF
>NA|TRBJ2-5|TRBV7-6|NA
TGTGCCAGCAGCTTAGAGTGGGGCGACCAAGAGACCCAGTACTTC
CASSLEWGDQETQYF
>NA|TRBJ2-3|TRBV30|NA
TGTGCCTGGAGTGACCTAGGGGGAGATACGCAGTATTTT
CAWSDLGGDTQYF
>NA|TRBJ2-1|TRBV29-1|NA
TGCAGCGTTGACCGGGGGGCCTCCTACAATGAGCAGTTCTTC
CSVDRGASYNEQFF
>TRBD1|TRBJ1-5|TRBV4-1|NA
TGCGCCAGCAGCCAAGATTTAGGAACAGGGGTTTATCAGCCCCAGCATTTT
CASSQDLGTGVYQPQHF
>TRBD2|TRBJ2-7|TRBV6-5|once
TGTGCCAGCAGTTACTACGGGACTAGCGGCTACGAGCAGTACTTC
CASSYYGTSGYEQYF
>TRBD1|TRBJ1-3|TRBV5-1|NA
TGCGCCAGCAGCTTAAACAGGGGGATCTCTGGAAACACCATATATTTT
CASSLNRGISGNTIYF
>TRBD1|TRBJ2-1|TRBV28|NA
TGTGCCAGCGCTGACAGGGGTTTCTACAATGAGCAGTTCTTC
CASADRGFYNEQFF
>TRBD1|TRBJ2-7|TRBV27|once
TGTGCCAGCAGTTTCGGCGGGACAGGGTCCTACGAGCAGTACTTC
CASSFGGTGSYEQYF
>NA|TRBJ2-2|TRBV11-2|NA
TGTGCCAGCAGCTCACCCTCCGGAGTCGGCACCGGGGAGCTGTTTTTT
CASSSPSGVGTGELFF
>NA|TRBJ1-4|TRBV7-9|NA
TGTGCCAGCAGCTTAGGTACAGCAACTAATGAAAAACTGTTTTTT
CASSLGTATNEKLFF
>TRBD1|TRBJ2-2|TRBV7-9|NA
TGTGCCAGCAGCCCCCTGAAGGGGACAGCCTCGTCCGGGGAGCTGTTTTTT
CASSPLKGTASSGELFF
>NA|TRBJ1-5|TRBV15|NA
TGTGCCACCAGCAGAGGGACCTCGTCGAGGCCCCAGCATTTT
CATSRGTSSRPQHF
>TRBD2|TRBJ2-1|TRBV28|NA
TGTGCCAGCAGTTTAGGGACTAGCGGGAGCGATGAGCAGTTCTTC
CASSLGTSGSDEQFF
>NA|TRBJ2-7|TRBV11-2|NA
TGTGCCAGCAGCCCGCGACAGGAGGCCTACGAGCAGTACTTC
CASSPRQEAYEQYF
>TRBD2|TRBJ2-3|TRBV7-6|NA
TGTGCCAGCAGCTTAGGGACGGGAGGGCCGACAGATACGCAGTATTTT
CASSLGTGGPTDTQYF
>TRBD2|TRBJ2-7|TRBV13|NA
TGTGCCAGCAGCCGGACTAGCGGGAGGCCTGACGCCTACGAGCAGTACTTC
CASSRTSGRPDAYEQYF